The clone carrying this T cell receptor beta chain was picked up many times. The read is 3 residues too short to cover the CDR3 end, so that end is filled in from the germline J gene. In germline, CDR1 is SGHNT, CDR2 YYREEE (reference sequence). This CDR3 has 16 residues. The V end lost 0 bases, the J end lost 7 bases, and 14 bases lay between the germline ends. The data were taken from a study of T cell clonality in common variable immunodeficiency. The protocol was immunoSEQ multiplex PCR, while the TCRdb copy is restricted to in-frame clones and leaves out a portion. The sample holds around 81,000 clones, and no clone turns up only once.

The origin of this receptor is a person aged 18 to 75 in good health. The genes are TRBV5-4 and TRBJ1-6; D unresolved. The sample comprised peripheral blood mononuclear cells. The CDR3 is CASSLVAGVPNSPLHF. The sequenced CDR3 bases are TGTGCCAGCAGCTTGGTCGCCGGGGTACCAAATTCACCC.